The 10 T cell receptor beta chains below were found in one sample sequenced in a study of cytomegalovirus exposure and HLA in healthy donors. PCR primers comprised 60 Vbeta and 13 Jbeta primers. Assay: immunoSEQ multiplex PCR; the TCRdb copy retains only in-frame clones and omits some. The sample records around 120,000 clones, 75% to 85% being singletons. The specimen sequenced was PBMCs. These receptors were obtained from a man aged 45-65 years in good health and CMV-seronegative.

The chain has TRBV6-5 and TRBJ2-1; 7 bases fit TRBD2. This CDR3 has 14 amino acids. Germline V gene sequence: CDR1 MNHEY, CDR2 SVGAGI. J lost 3 bases, V lost 9 bases, and 8 bases had no gene match. CDR3 sequence reads: CASWPGGLYNEQFF. The CDR3 coding sequence is TGTGCCAGTTGGCCGGGAGGTCTCTACAATGAGCAGTTCTTC.

The chain uses TRBV28 and TRBJ2-7; D might be TRBD1 (6 bases). CDR3 size: 14 residues. The ends were cut back, 1 base at V and 3 bases at J, with 10 bases in the middle. Germline loops: CDR1 MDHEN, CDR2 SYDVKM. This chain's CDR3 is CASSLSGTNYEQYF. The DNA of the CDR3 is TGTGCCAGCAGTTTATCCGGGACAAACTACGAGCAGTACTTC.

The rearrangement links TRBV4-2 to TRBJ2-1, with 8 nucleotides matching TRBD2. J lost 7 bases, V lost 4 bases, and 15 bases had no gene match. This CDR3 is 17 amino acids long. Germline-derived CDR1 and CDR2 are LGHNA and YNFKEQ. The CDR3 nucleotides are TGTGCCAGCAGCCCCTTCGCAGGAGCGGGGGCTCGGAATGAGCAGTTCTTC. Protein sequence: CASSPFAGAGARNEQFF.

CDR3 region: CASTQGGTGELFF. The CDR3 bases are TGTGCCAGCACTCAGGGAGGCACCGGGGAGCTGTTTTTT. This chain connects TRBV9 to TRBJ2-2; tentatively, D is TRBD2 (6 bases). Trimming stripped 6 bases from V and 4 bases from J, with 10 bases between. Per germline, CDR1 SGDLS and CDR2 YYNGEE. CDR3 length: 13 residues.

This clone was seen a single time. This chain uses TRBV18 with TRBJ2-1, with 10 bases aligning to TRBD1. This CDR3 spans 17 amino acids. Per the germline V gene, CDR1 is KGHSH and CDR2 is LQKENI. Trimming took 1 base from V and 2 from J; bases not matched to a gene: 5. The CDR3 sequence is CASSPLSGQGTYNEQFF. The CDR3 DNA follows: TGTGCCAGCTCACCACTTTCGGGACAGGGGACCTACAATGAGCAGTTCTTC.

The chain carries TRBV18 and TRBJ2-1; D possibly corresponds to TRBD1 (6 bases). V lost 1 base and J 5 bases, leaving 12 bases between the germline ends. The CDR3 contains 15 residues. Germline CDR1 and CDR2: KGHSH and LQKENI. The CDR3 DNA reads as TGTGCCAGCTCACCACAGGCAGGGGCCCACAATGAGCAGTTCTTC. Encoded protein: CASSPQAGAHNEQFF.

This rearrangement joins TRBV6-1 to TRBJ2-5, with D perhaps matching TRBD2 (5 bases). Germline CDR1 reads MNHNS; CDR2 reads SASEGT. The CDR3 spans 13 residues. V shed 7 bases and J shed 5 bases, with 14 bases lying between them. CDR3 DNA: TGTGCCAGCAAGGCGTCTAGCCTGGAGACCCAGTACTTC. Translation gives CASKASSLETQYF.

The table lists this clone with a count of one. The chain uses TRBV7-8 and TRBJ2-5; 10 bases align to TRBD2. The V and J ends lost 0 bases and 5 bases, in that order; junction bases with no gene match: 6. The CDR3 totals 16 residues. The germline CDR1 and CDR2 sequences are SGHVS and FQNEAQ. CDR3: CASSLASGGAWETQYF. The CDR3, as DNA: TGTGCCAGCAGCTTAGCCAGCGGGGGGGCGTGGGAGACCCAGTACTTC.

The chain joins TRBV11-2 to TRBJ1-4; a possible D gene is TRBD1 (6 bases). This CDR3 is 15 amino acids long. Germline CDR1 reads SGHAT; CDR2 reads FQNNGV. The germline V and J ends were trimmed by 5 bases and 5 bases, with 15 bases remaining between them. CDR3 amino acids: CASSRRTAANEKLFF. The CDR3 nucleotides read TGTGCCAGCAGCAGGCGGACAGCAGCAAATGAAAAACTGTTTTTT.

The chain joins TRBV5-6 to TRBJ1-2; D might be TRBD1 (6 bases). Germline assignment: CDR1 SGHDT and CDR2 YYEEEE. The germline V and J ends were trimmed by 4 bases and 1 base, with 14 bases remaining between them. CDR3 length: 15 residues. CDR3 sequence reads: CASSLGQNYNYGYTF. DNA for the CDR3: TGTGCCAGCAGCCTCGGACAGAACTATAACTATGGCTACACCTTC.